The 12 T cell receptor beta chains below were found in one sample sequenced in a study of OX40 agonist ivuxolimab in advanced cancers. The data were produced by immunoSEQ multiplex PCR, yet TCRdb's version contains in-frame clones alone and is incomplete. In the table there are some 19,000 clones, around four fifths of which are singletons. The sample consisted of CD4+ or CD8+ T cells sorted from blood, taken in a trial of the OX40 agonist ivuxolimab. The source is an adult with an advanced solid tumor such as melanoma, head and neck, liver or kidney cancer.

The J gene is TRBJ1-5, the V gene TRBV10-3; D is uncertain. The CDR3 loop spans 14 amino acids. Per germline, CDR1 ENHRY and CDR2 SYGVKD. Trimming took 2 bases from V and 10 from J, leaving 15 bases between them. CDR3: CAISEIRETPPQHF. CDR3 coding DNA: TGTGCCATCAGTGAGATTCGGGAGACACCTCCCCAGCATTTT.

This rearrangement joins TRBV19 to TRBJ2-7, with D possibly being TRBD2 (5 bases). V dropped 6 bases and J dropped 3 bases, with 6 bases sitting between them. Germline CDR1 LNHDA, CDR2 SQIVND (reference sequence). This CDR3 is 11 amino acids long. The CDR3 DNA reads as TGTGCCAGTAGGGCGGGCTACGAGCAGTACTTC. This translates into CASRAGYEQYF.

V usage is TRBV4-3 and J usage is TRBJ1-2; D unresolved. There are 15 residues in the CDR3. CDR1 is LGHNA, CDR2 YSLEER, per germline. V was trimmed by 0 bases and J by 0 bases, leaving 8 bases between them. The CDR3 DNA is TGCGCCAGCAGCCAAGATTCGACTACTAACTATGGCTACACCTTC. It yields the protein CASSQDSTTNYGYTF.

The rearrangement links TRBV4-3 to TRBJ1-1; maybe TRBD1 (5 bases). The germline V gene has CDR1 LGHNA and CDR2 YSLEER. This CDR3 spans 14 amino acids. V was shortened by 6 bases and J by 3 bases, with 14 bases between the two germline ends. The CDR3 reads CASREGPEDTEAFF. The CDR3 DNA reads TGCGCCAGCAGGGAGGGGCCTGAGGACACTGAAGCTTTCTTT.

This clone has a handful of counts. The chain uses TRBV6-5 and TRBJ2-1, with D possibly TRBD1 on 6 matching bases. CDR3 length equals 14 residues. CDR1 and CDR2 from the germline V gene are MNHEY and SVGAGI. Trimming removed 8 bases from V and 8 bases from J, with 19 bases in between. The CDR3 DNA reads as TGTGCCAGCGGCGGGCAGGGGCAGGGCTATGAGCAGTTCTTC. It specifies CASGGQGQGYEQFF.

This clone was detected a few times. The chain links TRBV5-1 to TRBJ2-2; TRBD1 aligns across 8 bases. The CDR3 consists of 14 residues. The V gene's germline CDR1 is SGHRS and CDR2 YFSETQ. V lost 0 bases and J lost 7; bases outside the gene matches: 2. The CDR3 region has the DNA TGCGCCAGCAGCTTGGGGACAGGGTTCGGGGAGCTGTTTTTT. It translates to CASSLGTGFGELFF.

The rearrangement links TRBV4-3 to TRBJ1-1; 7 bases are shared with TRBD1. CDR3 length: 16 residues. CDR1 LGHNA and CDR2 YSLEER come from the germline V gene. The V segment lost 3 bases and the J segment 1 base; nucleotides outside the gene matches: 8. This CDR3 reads CASSHDSDRPNTEAFF. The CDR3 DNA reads TGCGCCAGCAGCCACGACTCGGACAGGCCGAACACTGAAGCTTTCTTT.

This chain's CDR3 is CASSLWTGGFYEQYF. CDR3 nucleotide sequence: TGTGCCAGCAGCTTATGGACAGGGGGCTTCTACGAGCAGTACTTC. The rearrangement joins TRBV7-6 to TRBJ2-7, with 11 bases that match TRBD1. CDR1 is SGHVS, CDR2 FNYEAQ, per germline. The CDR3 length is 15 residues. V was pared by 2 bases and J by 3 bases, with 3 bases of the junction left unmatched. The full variable domain, its missing parts supplied by reference TRBV7-6 and TRBJ2-7, is GAGVSQSPRYKVTKRGQDVALRCDPISGHVSLYWYRQALGQGPEFLTYFNYEAQQDKSGLPNDRFSAERPEGSISTLTIQRTEQRDSAMYRCASSLWTGGFYEQYFGPGTRLTVT.

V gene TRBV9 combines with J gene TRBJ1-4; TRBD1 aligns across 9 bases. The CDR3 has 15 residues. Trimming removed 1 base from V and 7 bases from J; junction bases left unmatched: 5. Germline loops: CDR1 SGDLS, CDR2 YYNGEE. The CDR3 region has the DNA TGTGCCAGCAGCGTACGACAGGGGGAAGGTGAAAAACTGTTTTTT. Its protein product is CASSVRQGEGEKLFF.

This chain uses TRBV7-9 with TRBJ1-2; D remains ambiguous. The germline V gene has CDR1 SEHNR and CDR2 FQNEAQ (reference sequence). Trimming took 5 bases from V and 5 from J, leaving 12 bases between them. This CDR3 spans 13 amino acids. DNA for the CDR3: TGTGCCAGCAGCAAAAGAGTTCCTTATGGCTACACCTTC. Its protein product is CASSKRVPYGYTF. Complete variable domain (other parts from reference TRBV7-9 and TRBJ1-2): DTGVSQNPRHKITKRGQNVTFRCDPISEHNRLYWYRQTLGQGPEFLTYFQNEAQLEKSRLLSDRFSAERPKGSFSTLEIQRTEQGDSAMYLCASSKRVPYGYTFGSGTRLTVV.

This chain's CDR3 is CASSWAGQGRHGYTF. As DNA, the CDR3 is TGTGCCAGCAGCTGGGCCGGACAGGGGAGGCATGGCTACACCTTC. V usage is TRBV5-6 and J usage is TRBJ1-2, with 9 bases identical to TRBD1. The CDR3 loop spans 15 amino acids. The germline CDR1 and CDR2 sequences are SGHDT and YYEEEE. V lost 3 bases to trimming and J lost 6 bases; unmatched junction nucleotides: 9.

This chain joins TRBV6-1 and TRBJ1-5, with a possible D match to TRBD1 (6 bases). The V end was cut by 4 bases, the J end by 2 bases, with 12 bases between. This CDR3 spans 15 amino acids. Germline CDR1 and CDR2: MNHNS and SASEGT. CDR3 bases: TGTGCCAGCAGTGCCATCGCAGGGGGCAATCAGCCCCAGCATTTT. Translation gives CASSAIAGGNQPQHF.